This T cell receptor (beta chain) came from a study of blood T cell repertoires in COVID-19. Looking at the study overall: Specimens from acute and convalescent COVID-19 originated in the United States, Italy and Spain.

CDR1 and CDR2 (germline): LNHDA, SQIVND (reference sequence). The CDR3 extends over 14 amino acids. The V end was cut by 7 bases, the J end by 0 bases, with 10 bases between. Generated by immunoSEQ multiplex PCR, the TCRdb table keeps only in-frame clones and is missing some. The data show about 670,000 clones, about 90% seen once. The origin of this receptor is a young woman with acute or convalescent COVID-19. Input material: peripheral blood. The chain combines TRBV19 with TRBJ1-3; D not certain. CDR3: CASTPNFSGNTIYF. The CDR3, as DNA: TGTGCCAGTACCCCCAACTTCTCTGGAAACACCATATATTTT.